This TCR beta chain was found in a study of T cells in localized non-small cell lung cancer. The study, taken as a whole, reports: Researchers found a median approximately 55 of the top 100 tumor clones in adjacent lung. There was higher T cell clonality in uninvolved adjacent lung than in tumor, and it was highest there. Heterogeneity remains possible, as sequencing covered one tumor region only. A raised T cell density in blood coincided with lengthier overall survival.

Notes on this clone: Its antigen remains unidentified.

Germline CDR1 SGHRS, CDR2 YFSETQ. The CDR3 has 17 residues. The V gene lost 4 bases and the J gene lost 0 bases, with 17 bases spanning the gap. Repertoires were generated with immunoSEQ multiplex PCR, while TCRdb's copy carries only in-frame clones and drops some. The table lists tens of thousands of clones, about four fifths of them singletons, with 2.4% in the top ten. The clonotype was recovered from a man aged 40 to 70 with stage I lung adenocarcinoma. The V and J genes are TRBV5-1 and TRBJ2-1, with D possibly TRBD2 on 5 matching bases. This specimen consisted of peripheral blood, obtained before any cancer treatment. CDR3 nucleotide sequence: TGCGCCAGCAGCCCCCAAGGAGGCACGAGCTCCTACAATGAGCAGTTCTTC. It encodes CASSPQGGTSSYNEQFF. The full variable domain, completed using reference TRBV5-1 and TRBJ2-1, is KAGVTQTPRYLIKTRGQQVTLSCSPISGHRSVSWYQQTPGQGLQFLFEYFSETQRNKGNFPGRFSGRQFSNSRSEMNVSTLELGDSALYLCASSPQGGTSSYNEQFFGPGTRLTVL.